Shown below are 15 T cell receptor beta chains from a single sample sequenced in a study of blood T cell repertoires in COVID-19. The assay was immunoSEQ multiplex PCR, and TCRdb's table has in-frame clones only and misses some. The sample lists around 270,000 clones, approximately 85% occurring once. Sequencing was performed on peripheral blood. The receptors originated from a human donor with COVID-19, enrolled during active disease. The donor label of this sample is uncertain.

Concerning this clone itself: Other DNA sequences from this sample encode an identical CDR3 as well. V gene TRBV28 combines with J gene TRBJ1-4, with D tentatively TRBD1 (6 bases). Per the germline V gene, CDR1 is MDHEN and CDR2 is SYDVKM. The CDR3 extends over 13 amino acids. V was trimmed by 8 bases and J by 8 bases, leaving 15 bases between them. CDR3 residues: CASLQGEGEKLFF. The CDR3 DNA is TGTGCCAGCTTACAGGGAGAAGGGGAAAAACTGTTTTTT. The whole variable domain, filled in from reference TRBV28 and TRBJ1-4, reads DVKVTQSSRYLVKRTGEKVFLECVQDMDHENMFWYRQDPGLGLRLIYFSYDVKMKEKGDIPEGYSVSREKKERFSLILESASTNQTSMYLCASLQGEGEKLFFGSGTQLSVL.

This clone appeared once. This rearrangement joins TRBV27 to TRBJ2-2, with 12 bases that match TRBD2. With 7 bases clipped from V and 7 bases from J, the junction kept 19 bases outside the gene matches. The CDR3 has 19 residues. The germline gives CDR1 MNHEY, CDR2 SMNVEV (reference sequence). CDR3 loop: CASTGLYSLAGGPVGELFF. The CDR3 nucleotides are TGTGCCAGCACCGGACTGTATAGTCTAGCGGGAGGGCCCGTCGGGGAGCTGTTTTTT.

The chain employs TRBV7-9 and TRBJ2-2; D is unresolved. Germline loops: CDR1 SEHNR, CDR2 FQNEAQ (reference sequence). The CDR3 has 15 residues. Trimming cost V 5 bases and J 1 base, with 11 bases left between them. CDR3 nucleotide sequence: TGTGCCAGCAGCAAACAGTTACTGAACACCGGGGAGCTGTTTTTT. Translated: CASSKQLLNTGELFF.

This clone was found once. This rearrangement joins TRBV3-1 (or the pseudogene TRBV3-2) to TRBJ1-4; D unclear. The CDR3 is 14 amino acids. CDR1 is LGHDT and CDR2 is YNNKEL in the germline V gene (reference sequence). V lost 1 base and J lost 5, with 8 bases in between. The CDR3 region is CASSQGAENEKLFF. DNA of the CDR3: TGTGCCAGCAGCCAAGGGGCCGAAAATGAAAAACTGTTTTTT.

The rearrangement links TRBV7-2 to TRBJ2-1, with D possibly TRBD1 on 5 matching bases. V lost 1 base, J lost 0 bases, and 10 bases lay in between. The germline gives CDR1 SGHTA, CDR2 FQGNSA. The CDR3 runs to 16 residues. The CDR3 is CASSLEGPTSYNEQFF. The DNA of the CDR3 is TGTGCCAGCAGCTTAGAGGGGCCGACCTCCTACAATGAGCAGTTCTTC.

J is TRBJ2-7 and V is TRBV7-8, with 7 bases fitting TRBD1. Germline assignment: CDR1 SGHVS and CDR2 FQNEAQ. The ends lost 2 bases at V and 1 base at J; junction bases unmatched: 2. The CDR3 is 14 residues long. CDR3 DNA: TGTGCCAGCAGCTTATTGGGACAGTCCTACGAGCAGTACTTC. Encoded protein: CASSLLGQSYEQYF. Full variable domain (rest looked up from reference TRBV7-8 and TRBJ2-7): GAGVSQSPRYKVAKRGQDVALRCDPISGHVSLFWYQQALGQGPEFLTYFQNEAQLDKSGLPSDRFFAERPEGSVSTLKIQRTQQEDSAVYLCASSLLGQSYEQYFGPGTRLTVT.

This clone was detected once. The V gene is TRBV2, the J gene TRBJ2-7; 9 bases align to TRBD1. V shed 6 bases, J shed 5 bases, and the junction held 14 bases outside the gene matches. This CDR3 contains 16 residues. Germline V gene sequence: CDR1 SNHLY, CDR2 FYNNEI. The CDR3: CASSHPPGQGFNEQYF. The CDR3 nucleotides read TGTGCCAGCAGCCACCCCCCGGGACAGGGTTTCAACGAGCAGTACTTC. Full variable domain (remainder filled in from reference TRBV2 and TRBJ2-7): EPEVTQTPSHQVTQMGQEVILRCVPISNHLYFYWYRQILGQKVEFLVSFYNNEISEKSEIFDDQFSVERPDGSNFTLKIRSTKLEDSAMYFCASSHPPGQGFNEQYFGPGTRLTVT.

This rearrangement joins TRBV7-3 to TRBJ1-2; 8 bases are shared with TRBD1. J was trimmed by 8 bases and V by 4 bases; bases with no gene match: 6. Germline V CDR1 and CDR2: SGHTA, FQGTGA. The CDR3 runs 13 residues. The DNA of the CDR3 is TGTGCCAGCAGCTCCGGGACAGGAAAAGGCTACACCTTC. Translated: CASSSGTGKGYTF.

The V gene is TRBV18, the J gene TRBJ1-5; D remains unclear. The CDR3 runs 14 residues. The germline V and J ends were trimmed by 6 bases and 9 bases, with 18 bases remaining between them. Germline V lookup: CDR1 KGHSH, CDR2 LQKENI. CDR3 amino acids: CASSLDSLRTPQHF. CDR3 sequence (DNA): TGTGCCAGCTCCCTGGACTCGTTAAGGACGCCCCAGCATTTT.

The chain combines TRBV19 with TRBJ2-1; 7 positions agree with TRBD1. The CDR3 has 12 residues. J lost 5 bases, V lost 11 bases, and 6 bases had no gene match. The germline CDR1 and CDR2 sequences are LNHDA and SQIVND (reference sequence). The CDR3 nucleotides read TGTGCCGGGGGAGACAGGGACAATGAGCAGTTCTTC. Its protein is CAGGDRDNEQFF.

This chain connects TRBV5-1 to TRBJ1-1; TRBD1 aligns across 8 bases. There are 15 residues in the CDR3. CDR1 SGHRS and CDR2 YFSETQ come from the germline V gene. Trimming cost V 4 bases and J 2 bases; bases outside gene matches: 7. The CDR3 reads CASSALTGDNTEAFF. CDR3 DNA sequence: TGCGCCAGCAGCGCTTTGACAGGGGACAACACTGAAGCTTTCTTT.

CDR3 in amino acids: CASSVTPRDTQYF. The CDR3 nucleotides read TGTGCCAGCAGCGTAACCCCCAGGGATACGCAGTATTTT. V and J are TRBV9 and TRBJ2-3, with D hard to call. Germline V gene data show CDR1 as SGDLS and CDR2 as YYNGEE. This CDR3 has 13 residues. Between the trimmed V and J ends, which lost 1 base and 6 bases, there was a span of 9 bases.

The chain joins TRBV6-5 to TRBJ2-7; 9 bases align to TRBD2. The junction had 4 bases not matched to a gene; V was cut back by 5 bases and J by 2 bases. The CDR3 length is 14 residues. Germline assignment: CDR1 MNHEY and CDR2 SVGAGI. The CDR3 protein is CASSMSSGTYEQYF. DNA for the CDR3: TGTGCCAGCAGTATGTCTAGCGGGACCTACGAGCAGTACTTC.

The J gene is TRBJ2-3, the V gene TRBV27; 7 bases are shared with TRBD1. V was pared by 5 bases and J by 6 bases, with 14 bases of the junction left unmatched. In germline, CDR1 is MNHEY, CDR2 SMNVEV (reference sequence). CDR3 length: 16 amino acids. The CDR3 here is CASSETGEPARDTQYF. Here the CDR3 DNA reads TGTGCCAGCAGTGAAACAGGGGAACCTGCCAGGGATACGCAGTATTTT.

V gene TRBV7-2 combines with J gene TRBJ2-7, with 7 bases matching TRBD2. The ends lost 4 bases at V and 2 bases at J; junction bases unmatched: 5. CDR1 is SGHTA, CDR2 FQGNSA, per germline. CDR3 length equals 14 residues. As DNA, the CDR3 is TGTGCCAGCAGCTCTCCGGGACTACCCTACGAGCAGTACTTC. It yields the protein CASSSPGLPYEQYF.